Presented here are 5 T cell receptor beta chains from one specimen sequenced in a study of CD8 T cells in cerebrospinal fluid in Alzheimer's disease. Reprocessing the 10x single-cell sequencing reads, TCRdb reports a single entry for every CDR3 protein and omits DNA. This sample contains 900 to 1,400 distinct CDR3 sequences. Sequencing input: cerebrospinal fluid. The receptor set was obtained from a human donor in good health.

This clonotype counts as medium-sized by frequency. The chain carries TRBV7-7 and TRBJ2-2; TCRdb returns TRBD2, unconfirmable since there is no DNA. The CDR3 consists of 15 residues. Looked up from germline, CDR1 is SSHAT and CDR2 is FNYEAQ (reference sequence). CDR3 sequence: CASNGTARSAGELFF. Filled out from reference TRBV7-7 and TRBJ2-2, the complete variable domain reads GAGVSQSPRYKVTKRGQDVTLRCDPISSHATLYWYQQALGQGPEFLTYFNYEAQPDKSGLPSDRFSAERPEGSISTLTIQRTEQRDSAMYRCASNGTARSAGELFFGEGSRLTVL.

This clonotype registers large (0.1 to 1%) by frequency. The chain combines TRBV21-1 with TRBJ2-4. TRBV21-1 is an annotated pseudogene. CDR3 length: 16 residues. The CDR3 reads CASSRTTATVKNIQYF.

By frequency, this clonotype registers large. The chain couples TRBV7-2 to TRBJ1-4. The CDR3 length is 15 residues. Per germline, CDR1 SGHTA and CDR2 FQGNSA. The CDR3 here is CASSLAGRHGEKLFF.

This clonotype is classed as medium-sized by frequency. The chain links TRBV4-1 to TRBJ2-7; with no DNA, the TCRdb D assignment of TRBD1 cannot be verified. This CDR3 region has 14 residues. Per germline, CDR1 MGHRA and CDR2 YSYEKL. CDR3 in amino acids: CASSQYLTGSEQYF.

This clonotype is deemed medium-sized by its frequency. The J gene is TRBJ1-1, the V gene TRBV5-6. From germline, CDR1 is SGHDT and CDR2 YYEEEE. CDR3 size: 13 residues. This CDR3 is CASSLASGGRAFF. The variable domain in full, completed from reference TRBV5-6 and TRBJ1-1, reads DAGVTQSPTHLIKTRGQQVTLRCSPKSGHDTVSWYQQALGQGPQFIFQYYEEEERQRGNFPDRFSGHQFPNYSSELNVNALLLGDSALYLCASSLASGGRAFFGQGTRLTVV.